This is a list of T cell receptor beta chains from one sample in a study of cytomegalovirus exposure and HLA in healthy donors. The data were produced by immunoSEQ multiplex PCR, yet TCRdb's version contains in-frame clones alone and is incomplete. The data show about 140,000 clones, roughly 80% seen once. Material: PBMCs. Receptor source: a man between 35 and 55 years old in good health and CMV-seronegative. Both conserved end residues are trimmed from each CDR3.

TRBV19 | ASSPPRARVGYNEQF
TRBV7-9 | ASSLQGTPLH
TRBV7-3 | ASSLVRTGELF
TRBV5-1 | ASSVGTTSRDTGELF
TRBV9 | ASSVDSETQY
TRBV10-1 | ASRGDSGGAETQY
TRBV19 | ASRKRTGARHNEQF
TRBV7-9 | ASSPDGRGLRTEAF
TRBV25-1 | ASSEYGRRTDTQY
TRBV27 | ASSSSVGGASTGELF
TRBV29-1 | SVSGLAGGPFSYEQY
TRBV7-9 | ASSPPAGRGGVYNEQF
TRBV18 | ASSPLSMEDTQY
TRBV5-1 | ASSLSASGGTDTQY
TRBV11-3 | ASSFGQGAKETQY
TRBV5-1 | ASSSGQGALSDTQY
TRBV6-1 | ASLPIETVSYEQY
TRBV7-2 | ASSRGQVAYGYT
TRBV7-9 | ASSLPGFRGYT
TRBV5-4 | ASSWDSEQY
TRBV5-4 | ASSSRLEADTQY
TRBV7-3 | ASNGRVVSYEQY